Below are 32 T cell receptor beta chains sequenced from a single sample in a study of blood T cell repertoires in COVID-19. Only in-frame clones appear in the TCRdb table, and some are missing; sequencing was by immunoSEQ multiplex PCR. The sample includes under 350,000 clones, 65% to 90% of them seen just once. The sequenced sample consisted of PBMCs or T cells enriched from blood (not recorded which). The receptor source for this set is a woman between 35 and 50 years old with acute COVID-19.

The rearrangement joins TRBV7-2 to TRBJ2-3; 9 nucleotides agree with TRBD2. Germline V gene sequence: CDR1 SGHTA, CDR2 FQGNSA. CDR3 size: 17 residues. Trimming at V came to 1 base and at J to 1 base, leaving 6 bases not matched to a gene. CDR3 loop: CASSLGGAGGRTDTQYF. CDR3 DNA sequence: TGTGCCAGCAGCTTAGGGGGAGCGGGGGGACGCACAGATACGCAGTATTTT.

The gene calls are TRBV5-5 and TRBJ2-1; D call uncertain. The ends were cut back, 0 bases at V and 0 bases at J, with 10 bases in the middle. Looked up from germline, CDR1 is SGHKS and CDR2 is YYEKEE (reference sequence). The CDR3 has 16 residues. The CDR3 nucleotides are TGTGCCAGCAGCTTGGTCTCGGGTAGCTCCTACAATGAGCAGTTCTTC. Translation gives CASSLVSGSSYNEQFF.

The chain links TRBV18 to TRBJ1-2; D possibly corresponds to TRBD1 (5 bases). V lost 3 bases to trimming and J lost 8 bases, with 16 bases between them. Germline assignment: CDR1 KGHSH and CDR2 LQKENI. This CDR3 has 14 residues. The CDR3 DNA is TGTGCCAGCTCACCCTCCAGGGTTCTGGGGGGCTACACCTTC. It yields the protein CASSPSRVLGGYTF.

The chain uses TRBV5-1 and TRBJ2-1; 10 nucleotides line up with TRBD2. The CDR3 has 16 residues. Germline V gives CDR1 SGHRS, CDR2 YFSETQ. The V gene end was trimmed by 4 bases and the J gene end by 6 bases; junction bases not matched to a gene: 10. The CDR3 here is CASSGILAGNTNEQFF. The DNA of the CDR3 is TGCGCCAGCAGCGGAATACTAGCGGGGAATACCAATGAGCAGTTCTTC. Full variable domain (rest looked up from reference TRBV5-1 and TRBJ2-1): KAGVTQTPRYLIKTRGQQVTLSCSPISGHRSVSWYQQTPGQGLQFLFEYFSETQRNKGNFPGRFSGRQFSNSRSEMNVSTLELGDSALYLCASSGILAGNTNEQFFGPGTRLTVL.

The chain employs TRBV5-6 and TRBJ1-2; 8 positions match TRBD1. The length of the CDR3 is 13 residues. J lost 8 bases, V lost 5 bases, and 8 bases had no gene match. Germline lookup yields CDR1 SGHDT and CDR2 YYEEEE. The CDR3 bases are TGTGCCAGCAGACGACAGGGGAAAGGGGGCTACACCTTC. Protein product: CASRRQGKGGYTF.

The rearrangement links TRBV12-3 or TRBV12-4 to TRBJ1-1; no reliable D call. The CDR3 runs 13 residues. Deletions cut 8 bases from V and 2 bases from J, with 12 bases between. DNA of the CDR3: TGTGCCAGCCTTCGGGAAATTAACACTGAAGCTTTCTTT. It encodes CASLREINTEAFF.

The V gene is TRBV4-3, the J gene TRBJ1-1, with D unclear. The V gene's germline CDR1 is LGHNA and CDR2 YSLEER. The CDR3 extends over 14 amino acids. Trimming shortened V by 1 base and J by 0 bases, and 6 bases separated the two germline ends. The CDR3 DNA sequence: TGCGCCAGCAGCCAAGGTCAGGTGAACACTGAAGCTTTCTTT. Its translation: CASSQGQVNTEAFF.

The J gene is TRBJ2-7, the V gene TRBV7-2, with 7 bases matching TRBD1. V shed 2 bases, J shed 5 bases, and the junction held 6 bases outside the gene matches. The CDR3 is 14 residues long. Germline V gene lookup returns CDR1 SGHTA and CDR2 FQGNSA. This CDR3 reads CASSLFDRAHEQYF. In DNA, the CDR3 is TGTGCCAGCAGCTTATTTGACAGGGCCCACGAGCAGTACTTC.

The CDR3 sequence is CASRGAATYEQYF. CDR3 nucleotides: TGTGCCAGCAGAGGAGCGGCTACCTACGAGCAGTACTTC. The chain recombines TRBV11-2 with TRBJ2-7; weak D call: TRBD2 (5 bases). V gave up 6 bases and J gave up 2 bases, with 11 bases separating them. From germline, CDR1 is SGHAT and CDR2 FQNNGV. The CDR3 length is 13 residues.

The chain uses TRBV7-2 and TRBJ1-6; no definite D call. The CDR3 spans 13 residues. Trimming removed 1 base at V and 9 bases at J, with 7 bases between. Germline V CDR1 and CDR2: SGHTA, FQGNSA. CDR3 DNA sequence: TGTGCCAGCAGCTTAGATAATCGTTCACCCCTCCACTTT. Translated, it gives CASSLDNRSPLHF.

J is TRBJ2-5 and V is TRBV7-3, with D perhaps TRBD1 (5 bases). The germline V gene encodes CDR1 SGHTA and CDR2 FQGTGA. This CDR3 has 18 amino acids. V dropped 0 bases and J dropped 1 base, with 18 bases sitting between them. CDR3 DNA: TGTGCCAGCAGCTTAACGTTAAAGGGGTGGACCGTCCAAGAGACCCAGTACTTC. Its protein product is CASSLTLKGWTVQETQYF.

The V call is TRBV7-2, the J call TRBJ2-3; D is ambiguous. V gave up 0 bases and J gave up 6 bases, with 13 bases separating them. Germline assignment: CDR1 SGHTA and CDR2 FQGNSA. The CDR3 consists of 15 residues. CDR3 in DNA: TGTGCCAGCAGCTTAGCGACGGTAGCCCGGGATACGCAGTATTTT. The encoded protein is CASSLATVARDTQYF.

The chain recombines TRBV27 with TRBJ1-6; TRBD1 agrees at 8 bases. Trimming at V came to 1 base and at J to 9 bases, leaving 14 bases not matched to a gene. The CDR3 runs 18 residues. Per germline, CDR1 MNHEY and CDR2 SMNVEV (reference sequence). CDR3 bases: TGTGCCAGCAGTTTATTTACGCCGGGAACACAGGGGGTTTCACCCCTCCACTTT. Translating it yields CASSLFTPGTQGVSPLHF.

A remark on this clone: In the same sample, other DNA sequences code for this CDR3. The rearrangement uses TRBV6-6 and TRBJ1-2, with D possibly TRBD1 on 5 matching bases. Germline values: CDR1 MNHNY, CDR2 SVGAGI (reference sequence). This CDR3 has 14 residues. The V end was cut by 6 bases, the J end by 2 bases, with 13 bases between. CDR3 nucleotides: TGTGCCAGCAGCCCGATGCAGGGAAACTATGGCTACACCTTC. It specifies CASSPMQGNYGYTF.

The rearrangement links TRBV20-1 to TRBJ1-1, with TRBD1 matching 7 bases. The germline V gene has CDR1 DFQATT and CDR2 SNEGSKA (reference sequence). V lost 6 bases, J lost 11 bases, and 9 bases stayed unmatched. CDR3 length: 11 amino acids. CDR3 DNA sequence: TGCAGTGCCAGACTCAGGGGGGACGCTTTCTTT. Translating gives CSARLRGDAFF.

The chain links TRBV5-6 to TRBJ2-4; maybe TRBD2 (6 bases). The CDR3 is made up of 14 amino acids. Germline V gene data show CDR1 as SGHDT and CDR2 as YYEEEE. Trimming pared 2 bases from V and 7 bases from J, leaving 13 bases between. The CDR3 sequence: CASSFGRGANIQYF. CDR3 nucleotide sequence: TGTGCCAGCAGCTTCGGGAGAGGGGCGAACATTCAGTACTTC.

The chain has TRBV6-5 and TRBJ1-4; 9 bases agree with TRBD1. Germline loops: CDR1 MNHEY, CDR2 SVGAGI. J lost 4 bases, V lost 0 bases, and 0 bases had no gene match. The CDR3 runs 15 residues. The CDR3 region is CASSYSTGGNEKLFF. The DNA of the CDR3 is TGTGCCAGCAGTTACTCGACAGGGGGTAATGAAAAACTGTTTTTT.

The chain is built from TRBV28 and TRBJ2-3; 10 bases map to TRBD2. The CDR3 length is 17 residues. Germline V CDR1 and CDR2: MDHEN, SYDVKM. V lost 0 bases and J lost 3; bases outside the gene matches: 6. The CDR3 nucleotides read TGTGCCAGCAGTTTATGGAGGCTAGCGGGGGTAACAGATACGCAGTATTTT. Its protein is CASSLWRLAGVTDTQYF.

The chain employs TRBV4-3 and TRBJ1-6; unclear D gene. CDR1 LGHNA and CDR2 YSLEER come from the germline V gene. The CDR3 extends over 14 amino acids. V gave up 1 base and J gave up 7 bases, with 8 bases separating them. The CDR3 DNA sequence: TGCGCCAGCAGCCAAGTGAAGGAGAATTCACCCCTCCACTTT. It translates to CASSQVKENSPLHF.

This rearrangement joins TRBV28 to TRBJ2-2; D remains unclear. The CDR3 covers 14 residues. Germline V CDR1 and CDR2: MDHEN, SYDVKM. The V end was cut by 3 bases, the J end by 0 bases, with 5 bases between. This chain's CDR3 is CASSFFANTGELFF. CDR3 bases: TGTGCCAGCAGTTTTTTCGCGAACACCGGGGAGCTGTTTTTT.

The chain carries TRBV5-1 and TRBJ1-1, with 7 bases fitting TRBD1. The CDR3 loop spans 17 amino acids. V gave up 2 bases and J gave up 1 base; unmatched junction bases: 11. Germline V gene lookup returns CDR1 SGHRS and CDR2 YFSETQ. The CDR3 coding sequence is TGCGCCAGCAGCTTTAGGCCGGTGGGACAGCAGAACACTGAAGCTTTCTTT. Translating it yields CASSFRPVGQQNTEAFF. The full variable domain, completed using reference TRBV5-1 and TRBJ1-1, is KAGVTQTPRYLIKTRGQQVTLSCSPISGHRSVSWYQQTPGQGLQFLFEYFSETQRNKGNFPGRFSGRQFSNSRSEMNVSTLELGDSALYLCASSFRPVGQQNTEAFFGQGTRLTVV.

The J gene is TRBJ1-2, the V gene TRBV6-5; D may be TRBD1 (6 bases). The V gene's germline CDR1 is MNHEY and CDR2 SVGAGI. The V end was cut by 5 bases, the J end by 0 bases, with 7 bases between. The CDR3 spans 13 residues. CDR3 DNA sequence: TGTGCCAGCAGTCGGACAGCTAACTATGGCTACACCTTC. Its protein is CASSRTANYGYTF.

The rearrangement links TRBV19 to TRBJ1-1; TRBD1 matches 9 bases. J gave up 1 base and V 8 bases, and 2 bases lay outside the gene matches. The V gene's germline CDR1 is LNHDA and CDR2 SQIVND (reference sequence). The CDR3 contains 13 residues. The CDR3 here is CASEGQGNTEAFF. DNA of the CDR3: TGTGCCAGTGAGGGACAGGGGAACACTGAAGCTTTCTTT.

This sequence joins TRBV6-2 or TRBV6-3 and TRBJ2-1; TRBD2 is a possible D gene (5 bases). The V end was cut by 5 bases, the J end by 6 bases, with 29 bases between. This CDR3 is built from 19 residues. The germline CDR1 and CDR2 sequences are MNHEY and SVGEGT. The CDR3 spells CASSHFSTTFRDRFNEQFF. The CDR3 coding sequence is TGTGCCAGCAGTCACTTCAGCACCACTTTCCGGGATCGATTCAATGAGCAGTTCTTC.

V usage is TRBV5-1 and J usage is TRBJ2-1; tentatively, D is TRBD2 (7 bases). Germline CDR1 is SGHRS and CDR2 is YFSETQ. With 0 bases removed from V and 7 bases from J, the gap between germline ends came to 14 bases. CDR3 size: 15 residues. This chain's CDR3 is CASSLAGGRENEQFF. The CDR3 DNA follows: TGCGCCAGCAGCTTGGCCGGGGGGCGCGAGAATGAGCAGTTCTTC.

The chain couples TRBV9 to TRBJ2-5, with TRBD1 as a possible D gene (5 bases). The CDR3 spans 16 residues. V was cut by 4 bases and J by 5 bases, with 21 bases left in between. Germline V gene data show CDR1 as SGDLS and CDR2 as YYNGEE. The CDR3 nucleotides read TGTGCCAGCAGCCTCCAAACAGGAGATGTGGGGGAGACCCAGTACTTC. It codes for CASSLQTGDVGETQYF.

The CDR3 sequence is CASSPLSAGSSYEQYF. The CDR3 DNA follows: TGTGCCAGCTCACCATTATCGGCAGGAAGCTCCTACGAGCAGTACTTC. V usage is TRBV18 and J usage is TRBJ2-7, with D uncertain. V was cut by 2 bases and J by 0 bases, with 14 bases left in between. This CDR3 spans 16 amino acids. Per the germline V gene, CDR1 is KGHSH and CDR2 is LQKENI.

The chain employs TRBV6-1 and TRBJ1-2, with 7 bases lining up with TRBD1. CDR3 length: 18 residues. Looked up from germline, CDR1 is MNHNS and CDR2 is SASEGT. With V trimmed by 4 bases and J by 0 bases, 14 bases remained unmatched. This chain's CDR3 is CASSASTGSPSTNYGYTF. The CDR3 DNA follows: TGTGCCAGCAGTGCTTCGACAGGGTCTCCCTCTACTAACTATGGCTACACCTTC.

The V call is TRBV5-4, the J call TRBJ2-5; TRBD1 is a possible D gene (6 bases). Looked up from germline, CDR1 is SGHNT and CDR2 is YYREEE (reference sequence). The CDR3 has 15 residues. V lost 0 bases, J lost 5 bases, and 14 bases lay in between. The CDR3 loop is CASSLGITGLETQYF. CDR3 DNA sequence: TGTGCCAGCAGCTTGGGGATTACAGGGCTGGAGACCCAGTACTTC.

The chain joins TRBV28 to TRBJ1-5; 7 positions match TRBD1. V lost 7 bases to trimming and J lost 4 bases; unmatched junction nucleotides: 10. Germline V gene lookup returns CDR1 MDHEN and CDR2 SYDVKM. The CDR3 is made up of 15 amino acids. The CDR3 bases are TGTGCCAGCAAAGCGAGGGACAGAAGTAATCAGCCCCAGCATTTT. Protein: CASKARDRSNQPQHF.

V usage is TRBV11-1 and J usage is TRBJ1-2; D is perhaps TRBD1 (5 bases). With 6 bases removed from V and 8 bases from J, the gap between germline ends came to 16 bases. Germline-derived CDR1 and CDR2 are SGHAT and FQDESV (reference sequence). This CDR3 spans 13 amino acids. The CDR3 protein is CASSSDTFGGYTF. Written as DNA, the CDR3 is TGTGCCAGCAGTTCGGACACTTTTGGAGGCTACACCTTC.

V usage is TRBV20-1 and J usage is TRBJ2-1; a possible D gene is TRBD2 (5 bases). CDR3 length equals 9 residues. Germline CDR1 DFQATT, CDR2 SNEGSKA (reference sequence). Trimming shortened V by 8 bases and J by 7 bases, and 6 bases separated the two germline ends. CDR3 sequence (DNA): TGCAGTCCGGGGAATGAGCAGTTCTTC. It encodes CSPGNEQFF.